The sample holds a few counts of the clone carrying this T cell receptor beta chain. Each sample came from a Caucasian adult donor living in Nashville, Tennessee. Sequencing used immunoSEQ multiplex PCR; TCRdb keeps in-frame clones, though not all of them. The sample lists 2,500,000 or so clones; around 94% were seen once. This record comes from a study of shared clonotypes between healthy human individuals. The CDR3 runs to 14 residues. V lost 1 base to trimming and J lost 7 bases, with 13 bases between them. In germline, CDR1 is MGHRA, CDR2 YSYEKL. The chain couples TRBV4-1 to TRBJ1-1, with a possible D match to TRBD1 (5 bases). The material sequenced was naive CD4+ T cells sorted from blood. Subset specified: CD45RA+ positively selected. The clonotype originates from a man aged 18 to 29 in good health. The CDR3 region has the DNA TGCGCCAGCAGCCAAGTGAGGGGCTCCAATGAAGCTTTCTTT. Amino acids: CASSQVRGSNEAFF.